The present entry profiles one T cell receptor (beta chain) with its context. Its antigen is not identified. The data belong to a study of T-cell memory formation after mild COVID-19. Study-level findings and limits: Some clones that responded were present in memory (sampled pre-infection), which suggests cross-reactive memory joined.

One entry per CDR3 protein, called by TCRdb with MiXCR from the 5' RACE reads. Seen here are 150,000 or so distinct CDR3 sequences, about 14% observed once, and the top ten hold over 12%. CDR1 and CDR2 (germline): SGDLS, YYNGEE. Unmatched junction bases numbered 4, after V lost 0 bases and J lost 1 base. The CDR3 length is 15 residues. This chain joins TRBV9 and TRBJ2-7, with TRBD1 matching over 7 bases. Sequencing was carried out using PBMCs or a T cell subset sorted from them (not recorded which). The TCR sequence derives from an adult woman who had mild COVID-19 (a few samples of this study predate the infection). Cell type and time point are not known. CDR3 amino acids: CASSVGQGRSYEQYF. The CDR3 coding sequence is TGTGCCAGCAGCGTAGGACAGGGAAGGTCCTACGAGCAGTACTTC.